One TCR beta chain is described in this entry. These data are taken from a study of CD8 T cells in Susac syndrome. The authors reverse transcribed roughly 0.45 to 1 ug RNA with random hexamers. Across 54 Vbeta and 13 Jbeta, immunoSEQ multiplex PCR amplified TCR beta CDR3. Using its own MiXCR run on the immunoSEQ multiplex PCR reads, TCRdb lists one record per CDR3 protein. The table lists about 190,000 distinct CDR3 sequences, roughly 95% of them singletons. CDR1 SQVTM and CDR2 ANQGSEA come from the germline V gene. This CDR3 spans 13 amino acids. Trimming at V came to 4 bases and at J to 2 bases, leaving 4 bases not matched to a gene.

This receptor was taken from a human donor in good health. J is TRBJ2-5 and V is TRBV29-1; 7 nucleotides align to TRBD1. The specimen sequenced was CD4+ T cells from PBMCs. The CDR3 sequence: CSVARQGQETQYF. The CDR3 coding sequence is TGCAGCGTTGCCCGACAGGGACAAGAGACCCAGTACTTC.